The next 27 T cell receptor beta chains were all read from a single sample in a study of Ad26.COV2.S vaccination and SARS-CoV-2 variants. The data were produced by immunoSEQ multiplex PCR, yet TCRdb's version contains in-frame clones alone and is incomplete. The sample holds about 350,000 clones, roughly 90% seen once. Treatment in this sample: 19 received Ad26.COV2.S at low or high dose, single or two shots; about 5 received placebo; per-sample allocation not given. Day 63 after the first vaccine or placebo injection was the time point for sampling. This material consisted of peripheral blood, taken in a trial of Ad26.COV2.S vaccine versus placebo. The receptors were gathered from a person aged 18 to 59 who received the Ad26.COV2.S COVID-19 vaccine or a placebo.

The genes are TRBV7-9 and TRBJ1-1; 8 bases match TRBD1. The ends lost 4 bases at V and 0 bases at J; junction bases unmatched: 4. This CDR3 is 15 amino acids long. The germline V gene has CDR1 SEHNR and CDR2 FQNEAQ (reference sequence). This chain's CDR3 is CASSSGQGLNTEAFF. The CDR3 nucleotides read TGTGCCAGCAGCTCCGGACAGGGACTGAACACTGAAGCTTTCTTT.

As DNA, the CDR3 is TGTGCCAGCAGCTTAGGGGCTCTCGGGAGGGAGACCCAGTACTTC. Its translation is CASSLGALGRETQYF. This chain connects TRBV7-9 to TRBJ2-5, with 7 bases that match TRBD2. The germline V gene encodes CDR1 SEHNR and CDR2 FQNEAQ (reference sequence). This CDR3 spans 15 amino acids. V lost 1 base, J lost 5 bases, and 7 bases stayed unmatched.

This clone was detected only a few times. The rearrangement joins TRBV2 to TRBJ1-1, with a tentative D call TRBD1 (5 bases). CDR3 length: 14 residues. The germline CDR1 and CDR2 sequences are SNHLY and FYNNEI. Trimming took off 2 bases at V and 4 bases at J, with 11 bases between the two ends. The CDR3, as DNA: TGTGCCAGCAGTGAATGGGGGGTGGGCACTGAAGCTTTCTTT. It specifies CASSEWGVGTEAFF.

This chain connects TRBV15 to TRBJ2-4, with D hard to call. Trimming cost V 0 bases and J 7 bases, with 7 bases left between them. Germline V gives CDR1 LNHNV, CDR2 YYDKDF (reference sequence). CDR3 length: 13 residues. The CDR3 DNA reads TGTGCCACCAGCAGAGATTATAGGAACATTCAGTACTTC. It codes for CATSRDYRNIQYF.

This clone was seen a single time. This chain uses TRBV27 with TRBJ2-7; D not certain. This CDR3 contains 13 residues. Germline V gives CDR1 MNHEY, CDR2 SMNVEV (reference sequence). V shed 6 bases and J shed 5 bases, with 14 bases lying between them. The CDR3 bases are TGTGCCAGCAGAGCAGTTACCCGGGACGAGCAGTACTTC. It yields the protein CASRAVTRDEQYF.

The V gene is TRBV9, the J gene TRBJ2-1; possible D gene TRBD2, 6 bases. Germline CDR1 is SGDLS and CDR2 is YYNGEE. Trimming removed 0 bases from V and 13 bases from J, with 17 bases in between. This CDR3 has 14 residues. The CDR3 DNA sequence: TGTGCCAGCAGCGTAGAAATTCGGGGGACTGACCAGTTCTTC. It specifies CASSVEIRGTDQFF.

V gene TRBV5-8 combines with J gene TRBJ2-1; 7 nucleotides align to TRBD1. The J segment lost 4 bases and the V segment lost 2 bases, leaving 6 bases of the junction unmatched. The V gene's germline CDR1 is SGHTS and CDR2 YDEGEE. The CDR3 sequence is 15 residues long. CDR3 DNA sequence: TGTGCCAGCAGCTTCTTGACAGGGCTATACAATGAGCAGTTCTTC. The encoded protein is CASSFLTGLYNEQFF.

The chain uses TRBV11-3 and TRBJ2-2; TRBD2 matches 15 bases. This CDR3 comprises 18 residues. Germline V gene data show CDR1 as SGHNT and CDR2 as YENEEA. J was trimmed by 5 bases and V by 5 bases; bases with no gene match: 9. The CDR3 spells CASSGGLAGGGRTGELFF. CDR3 bases: TGTGCCAGCAGCGGGGGACTAGCGGGAGGAGGAAGGACCGGGGAGCTGTTTTTT.

The CDR3 spells CASRARDSLANEQYF. The CDR3, as DNA: TGTGCCAGCAGGGCACGGGACAGCCTGGCCAACGAGCAGTACTTC. The V gene is TRBV6-5, the J gene TRBJ2-7; 7 bases are shared with TRBD1. The germline V gene encodes CDR1 MNHEY and CDR2 SVGAGI. V dropped 6 bases and J dropped 5; count of bases not matched to a gene: 13. The CDR3 runs to 15 residues.

This clone has just one count. The rearrangement links TRBV4-1 to TRBJ2-1, with D maybe TRBD1 (6 bases). The CDR3 contains 18 residues. The ends were cut back, 2 bases at V and 0 bases at J, with 17 bases in the middle. CDR1 is MGHRA, CDR2 YSYEKL, per germline. The DNA of the CDR3 is TGCGCCAGCAGCCAACTCGGACAGACGAGACGCTCCTACAATGAGCAGTTCTTC. Translating it yields CASSQLGQTRRSYNEQFF.

This chain connects TRBV7-3 to TRBJ1-1; D remains unclear. Trimming took 5 bases from V and 3 from J, leaving 10 bases between them. Germline values: CDR1 SGHTA, CDR2 FQGTGA. This CDR3 spans 13 amino acids. Here the CDR3 reads CASSTRRDTEAFF. CDR3 DNA: TGTGCCAGCAGCACCCGACGGGACACTGAAGCTTTCTTT.

The chain uses TRBV28 and TRBJ2-2; no definite D call. CDR1 MDHEN and CDR2 SYDVKM come from the germline V gene. Trimming took 6 bases from V and 4 from J, leaving 15 bases between them. The CDR3 loop spans 15 amino acids. CDR3 coding DNA: TGTGCCAGCAGACCCCCTAGTTTCGGCACCGGGGAGCTGTTTTTT. It translates to CASRPPSFGTGELFF.

The V gene is TRBV12-5, the J gene TRBJ2-7; 9 bases align to TRBD1. V lost 6 bases, J lost 4 bases, and 10 bases stayed unmatched. CDR3 length equals 15 residues. CDR1 LGHNT and CDR2 FRNRAP come from the germline V gene. The CDR3, as DNA: TGTGCTAGTGGCACCCTCAGGACAGGGGATTACGAGCAGTACTTC. It yields the protein CASGTLRTGDYEQYF.

This sequence joins TRBV27 and TRBJ1-4; D might be TRBD1 (6 bases). The germline V gene has CDR1 MNHEY and CDR2 SMNVEV (reference sequence). V was cut by 3 bases and J by 0 bases, with 11 bases left in between. The CDR3 runs to 16 residues. The CDR3 DNA is TGTGCCAGCAGTTTTATAGGGGGGTCAACTAATGAAAAACTGTTTTTT. This translates into CASSFIGGSTNEKLFF.

The chain carries TRBV28 and TRBJ1-1, with 7 nucleotides matching TRBD1. Unmatched junction bases numbered 12, after V lost 5 bases and J lost 3 bases. Germline values: CDR1 MDHEN, CDR2 SYDVKM. There are 16 residues in the CDR3. The DNA of the CDR3 is TGTGCCAGCAGTCCCGGGACAGAACCCGAGTACACTGAAGCTTTCTTT. It translates to CASSPGTEPEYTEAFF.

The chain is built from TRBV5-4 and TRBJ2-2, with D hard to call. Germline V gives CDR1 SGHNT, CDR2 YYREEE (reference sequence). CDR3 length: 15 amino acids. Trimming took 3 bases from V and 5 from J, leaving 14 bases between them. The DNA of the CDR3 is TGTGCCAGCAGCTGGGCCCTGGGATCAACCGGGGAGCTGTTTTTT. It specifies CASSWALGSTGELFF.

CDR3 amino acids: CASSYRPSTDTQYF. The CDR3 DNA reads TGTGCCAGCAGTTACCGCCCTAGCACAGATACGCAGTATTTT. The chain employs TRBV6-6 and TRBJ2-3; D unclear. Germline loops: CDR1 MNHNY, CDR2 SVGAGI (reference sequence). V gave up 2 bases and J gave up 0 bases, with 6 bases separating them. The CDR3 contains 14 residues.

The chain recombines TRBV30 with TRBJ2-5; D is unclear. CDR3 length: 14 residues. V dropped 4 bases and J dropped 5 bases, with 17 bases sitting between them. CDR1 and CDR2 (germline): GTSNPN, SVGIG (reference sequence). The DNA for the CDR3 is TGTGCCTGGAATGGCGGCGGAATTTGGGAGACCCAGTACTTC. This gives the protein CAWNGGGIWETQYF.

In its sample, this clone was seen a few times. The V and J genes are TRBV5-4 and TRBJ2-7; 9 nucleotides line up with TRBD1. Looked up from germline, CDR1 is SGHNT and CDR2 is YYREEE (reference sequence). The CDR3 is made up of 12 amino acids. With V trimmed by 9 bases and J by 2 bases, 3 bases remained unmatched. CDR3 nucleotide sequence: TGTGCCATGGGACAGGGTCCCTACGAGCAGTACTTC. Its translation is CAMGQGPYEQYF.

The chain couples TRBV11-3 to TRBJ2-1, with 13 bases fitting TRBD2. The ends lost 1 base at V and 10 bases at J; junction bases unmatched: 4. Germline lookup yields CDR1 SGHNT and CDR2 YENEEA. The CDR3 length is 15 residues. The CDR3 region is CASSLGGLAGEEQFF. In DNA form, the CDR3 reads TGTGCCAGCAGCTTAGGAGGACTAGCGGGAGAAGAGCAGTTCTTC.

This clone was seen once. V and J are TRBV7-2 and TRBJ2-7; D not resolved. Germline CDR1 and CDR2: SGHTA and FQGNSA. This CDR3 has 12 residues. Trimming removed 2 bases at V and 3 bases at J, with 5 bases between. The DNA for the CDR3 is TGTGCCAGCAGCTTACCCCACTACGAGCAGTACTTC. Its protein is CASSLPHYEQYF.

The count of this clone is one. The gene calls are TRBV12-2 and TRBJ2-5; the table's TRBD1 call for D was not verified on the DNA. TRBV12-2 is an annotated pseudogene. The CDR3 sequence is 12 residues long. The CDR3 sequence: CASRLQEETQYF. As DNA, the CDR3 is TGTGCAAGTCGCTTACAGGAAGAGACCCAGTACTTC.

The rearrangement joins TRBV18 to TRBJ1-1, with TRBD1 identical over 8 bases. V gave up 3 bases and J gave up 0 bases; unmatched junction bases: 9. This CDR3 region has 17 residues. From germline, CDR1 is KGHSH and CDR2 LQKENI. The CDR3 region has the DNA TGTGCCAGCTCACCCAAGGGACAGGATCGGGTGAACACTGAAGCTTTCTTT. Protein: CASSPKGQDRVNTEAFF.

This sequence joins TRBV9 and TRBJ1-2; 9 positions agree with TRBD1. CDR3 length: 14 amino acids. The germline V gene has CDR1 SGDLS and CDR2 YYNGEE. Trimming at V came to 3 bases and at J to 4 bases, leaving 4 bases not matched to a gene. The CDR3 nucleotides are TGTGCCAGCAGCGCGACAGGGGGGTTCTATGGCTACACCTTC. Translation: CASSATGGFYGYTF.

The V and J genes are TRBV7-8 and TRBJ1-1; the D is unclear. The length of the CDR3 is 15 residues. The V gene lost 2 bases and the J gene lost 5 bases, with 15 bases spanning the gap. The germline gives CDR1 SGHVS, CDR2 FQNEAQ. CDR3 DNA sequence: TGTGCCAGCAGCTTATTGAGGGAGGGTTATACTGAAGCTTTCTTT. Translating gives CASSLLREGYTEAFF.

J is TRBJ2-7 and V is TRBV3-1 (or the pseudogene TRBV3-2); D is unresolved. The length of the CDR3 is 16 residues. Germline V gene sequence: CDR1 LGHDT, CDR2 YNNKEL (reference sequence). The V and J ends lost 1 base and 2 bases respectively, with 15 bases between them. The CDR3 DNA sequence: TGTGCCAGCAGCCAAGCGTCTGGCAGGATCCCCTACGAGCAGTACTTC. Translated: CASSQASGRIPYEQYF.

The rearrangement joins TRBV11-3 to TRBJ2-3; 12 nucleotides line up with TRBD2. Trimming removed 3 bases from V and 4 bases from J; junction bases left unmatched: 11. This CDR3 comprises 18 residues. Germline CDR1 SGHNT, CDR2 YENEEA. The CDR3: CASSFSSGRVKGADTQYF. For the CDR3, the DNA is TGTGCCAGCAGCTTCTCTAGCGGGAGGGTGAAAGGAGCAGATACGCAGTATTTT. The entire variable domain, with the rest obtained from reference TRBV11-3 and TRBJ2-3, is as follows: EAGVVQSPRYKIIEKKQPVAFWCNPISGHNTLYWYLQNLGQGPELLIRYENEEAVDDSQLPKDRFSAERLKGVDSTLKIQPAELGDSAVYLCASSFSSGRVKGADTQYFGPGTRLTVL.